These 10 T cell receptor beta chains came from one sample sequenced in a study of T cell repertoires in aging, cancer and after chemotherapy. Peripheral blood genomic DNA, not sorted cells or RNA, was the template. TRB rearrangements spanning V, D and J were amplified using mixed TRB-A/B primers. TCRdb re-called the multiplex PCR reads with MiXCR, one entry per CDR3 protein. This sample yields over 2,000 distinct CDR3 sequences, of which around 66% are seen a single time; more than 25% belongs to the top ten. The sample consisted of blood. These receptors were obtained from a human donor with a solid tumor.

The table lists this clonotype with a count of one. This CDR3 is CASSLGGQGLGISETQYF. Written as DNA, the CDR3 is TGTGCCAGCAGCTTAGGAGGACAGGGTTTGGGTATCTCGGAGACCCAGTACTTC. J is TRBJ2-5 and V is TRBV11-2, with 8 positions matching TRBD1. The CDR3 is 18 residues long. V shed 1 base, J shed 5 bases, and the junction held 15 bases outside the gene matches. Germline values: CDR1 SGHAT, CDR2 FQNNGV.

J is TRBJ2-7 and V is TRBV30, with TRBD2 matching over 8 bases. V dropped 0 bases and J dropped 2; count of bases not matched to a gene: 9. From germline, CDR1 is GTSNPN and CDR2 SVGIG (reference sequence). The CDR3 runs to 16 residues. The CDR3 DNA is TGTGCCTGGAGTGTACCCGGGAGGGGTTTTACCTACGAGCAGTACTTC. Translation: CAWSVPGRGFTYEQYF.

This rearrangement joins TRBV7-9 to TRBJ2-2; 15 bases agree with TRBD2. CDR3 size: 17 residues. Trimming took 5 bases from V and 5 from J; bases not matched to a gene: 6. Germline-derived CDR1 and CDR2 are SEHNR and FQNEAQ (reference sequence). This CDR3 reads CASSDGTSGRSTGELFF. The CDR3 DNA sequence: TGTGCCAGCAGCGACGGGACTAGCGGGAGGTCAACCGGGGAGCTGTTTTTT.

This clonotype is judged large (0.1 to 1%). The genes are TRBV15 and TRBJ2-7; D is undetermined. Trimming cost V 2 bases and J 7 bases, with 12 bases left between them. The CDR3 spans 13 residues. CDR1 is LNHNV, CDR2 YYDKDF, per germline (reference sequence). CDR3 sequence (DNA): TGTGCCACCAGCAGAATAGCCGGAGAGGAGCAGTACTTC. Translating gives CATSRIAGEEQYF.

The chain combines TRBV19 with TRBJ1-3; tentative D call: TRBD1 (5 bases). V was clipped by 6 bases and J by 6 bases, with 9 bases between them. This CDR3 has 12 residues. Germline-derived CDR1 and CDR2 are LNHDA and SQIVND (reference sequence). The CDR3 sequence is CASRRGENTIYF. CDR3 sequence (DNA): TGTGCCAGTAGGAGGGGAGAAAACACCATATATTTT.

The genes are TRBV11-2 and TRBJ2-7, with 12 bases fitting TRBD1. The CDR3 extends over 14 amino acids. Germline V gene data show CDR1 as SGHAT and CDR2 as FQNNGV. The V and J ends lost 4 bases and 4 bases, in that order; junction bases with no gene match: 2. CDR3 loop: CASSSGQGAYEQYF. The CDR3 DNA follows: TGTGCCAGCAGCTCGGGACAGGGGGCTTACGAGCAGTACTTC.

The chain's CDR3 is CASSRSAGGSTDTQYF. The CDR3 coding sequence is TGTGCCAGCAGTCGGTCAGCGGGAGGGTCCACAGATACGCAGTATTTT. V is TRBV27 and J is TRBJ2-3, with 10 bases matching TRBD2. Germline V gene sequence: CDR1 MNHEY, CDR2 SMNVEV (reference sequence). With V trimmed by 5 bases and J by 2 bases, 7 bases remained unmatched. The CDR3 is 16 residues long.

The chain employs TRBV28 and TRBJ2-5; 11 bases map to TRBD1. The CDR3 covers 15 residues. Germline V lookup: CDR1 MDHEN, CDR2 SYDVKM. V dropped 5 bases and J dropped 5; count of bases not matched to a gene: 7. The CDR3 spells CASSGRTGGGETQYF. The CDR3 DNA reads TGTGCCAGCAGTGGGCGGACAGGGGGCGGCGAGACCCAGTACTTC.

This chain uses TRBV28 with TRBJ1-4; a possible D gene is TRBD1 (5 bases). V gave up 8 bases and J gave up 7 bases, with 23 bases separating them. The CDR3 totals 16 residues. CDR1 and CDR2 (germline): MDHEN, SYDVKM. CDR3 region: CASGAGPFQHGEKLFF. The CDR3 coding sequence is TGTGCCAGCGGGGCTGGGCCGTTCCAGCATGGTGAAAAACTGTTTTTT.

This clonotype has a handful of counts. The rearrangement joins TRBV7-2 to TRBJ2-7, with 7 bases matching TRBD2. CDR3 length: 16 amino acids. The V segment lost 1 base and the J segment 2 bases; nucleotides outside the gene matches: 8. In germline, CDR1 is SGHTA, CDR2 FQGNSA. CDR3 DNA: TGTGCCAGCAGCTTAGTTGCGGGAGTGGGACCCTACGAGCAGTACTTC. This codes for CASSLVAGVGPYEQYF.